The clone carrying this TCR beta chain was detected only once. This sample stems from a study of T cell responses to AZD1222 COVID-19 vaccine. Clones were read by immunoSEQ multiplex PCR, and TCRdb kept only the in-frame ones, dropping some. The sample has about 110,000 clones, about four fifths seen once. CDR3 size: 13 residues. Per the germline V gene, CDR1 is SGHAT and CDR2 is FQNNGV. V lost 5 bases, J lost 2 bases, and 9 bases lay in between. The specimen was peripheral blood, collected on day 0 of AZD1222 vaccination. This chain joins TRBV11-2 and TRBJ2-5; TRBD1 is a possible D gene (5 bases). The TCR was taken from an adult in good health. CDR3 sequence: CASSRQLQETQYF. The CDR3 DNA reads TGTGCCAGCAGCCGACAGCTTCAAGAGACCCAGTACTTC.